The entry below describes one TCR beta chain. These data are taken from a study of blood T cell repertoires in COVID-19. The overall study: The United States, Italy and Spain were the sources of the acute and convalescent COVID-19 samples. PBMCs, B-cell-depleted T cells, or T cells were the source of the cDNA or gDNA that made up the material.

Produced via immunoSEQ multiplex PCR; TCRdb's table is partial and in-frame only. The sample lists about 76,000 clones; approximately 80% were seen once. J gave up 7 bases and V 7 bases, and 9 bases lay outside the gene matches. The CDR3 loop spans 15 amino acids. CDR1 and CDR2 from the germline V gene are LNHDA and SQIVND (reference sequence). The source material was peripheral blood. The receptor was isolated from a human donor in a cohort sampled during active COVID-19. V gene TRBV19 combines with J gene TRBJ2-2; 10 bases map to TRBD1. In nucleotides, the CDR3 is TGTGCCAGTACCTTTGGGACAGGGGCCGGCGGGGAGCTGTTTTTT. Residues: CASTFGTGAGGELFF.